The T cell receptor beta chain under discussion was sequenced for a study of cytotoxic CD8 clonotypes in ibrutinib-treated CLL. Generated by immunoSEQ multiplex PCR, the TCRdb table keeps only in-frame clones and is missing some. The repertoire holds about 89,000 clones, roughly 80% seen once, with 25% to 40% in the top ten. General study findings and limits: Private clonotypes, not public ones, expanded at ibrutinib response.

Notes on this clone: What it binds is not known.

Germline V gene data show CDR1 as SGHTA and CDR2 as FQGNSA. The CDR3 extends over 12 amino acids. V was shortened by 3 bases and J by 4 bases, with 6 bases between the two germline ends. This sample comprised PBMCs, obtained after 12 months of ibrutinib treatment. The J gene is TRBJ1-2, the V gene TRBV7-2; D not resolved. The TCR was taken from a human donor with chronic lymphocytic leukemia. DNA of the CDR3: TGTGCCAGCAGCTTGAGTGGCTATGGCTACACCTTC. As protein: CASSLSGYGYTF.